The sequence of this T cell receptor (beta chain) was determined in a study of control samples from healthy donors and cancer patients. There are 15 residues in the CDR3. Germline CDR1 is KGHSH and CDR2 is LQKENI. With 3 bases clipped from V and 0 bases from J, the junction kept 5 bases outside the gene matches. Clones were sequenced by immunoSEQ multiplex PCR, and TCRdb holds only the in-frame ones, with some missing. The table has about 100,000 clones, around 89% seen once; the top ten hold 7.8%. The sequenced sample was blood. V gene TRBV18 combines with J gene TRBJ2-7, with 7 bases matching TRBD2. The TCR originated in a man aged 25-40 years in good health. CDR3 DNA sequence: TGTGCCAGCTCACCCGGACTAGGAGTCTCCTACGAGCAGTACTTC. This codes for CASSPGLGVSYEQYF.